Included here is one T cell receptor (beta chain) sequence, with context. Its matching antigen is unknown. This CDR3 has 14 amino acids. The V gene's germline CDR1 is SGHNT and CDR2 YYREEE (reference sequence). Trimming stripped 3 bases from V and 9 bases from J, with 16 bases between. The PCR had 60 Vbeta and 13 Jbeta primers. Sequencing used immunoSEQ multiplex PCR; TCRdb keeps in-frame clones, though not all of them. The profile shows about 180,000 clones, more than 70% of them singletons. This record belongs to a study of cytomegalovirus exposure and HLA in healthy donors. Whole-study findings and limits: Later on, an analysis showed TCR association rates differing by HLA locus, with DRB1 the most and HLA-C the fewest. Presence/absence analyses treated sequencing depth as roughly uniform across donors. Further analysis, carried out later, found HLA-associated TCR beta chains more clonally expanded than equally common other chains.

The specimen was PBMCs. This clonotype was obtained from a girl under 18 in good health and CMV-seropositive. This rearrangement joins TRBV5-4 to TRBJ2-1; D remains unclear. CDR3 in amino acids: CASSSGLSETEQFF. The CDR3 DNA reads TGTGCCAGCAGCTCCGGATTAAGCGAGACTGAGCAGTTCTTC.